A single sample gave rise to the 20 T cell receptor beta chains below, sequenced in a study of beta chain features in type 1 diabetes. Expressed TCRB transcripts were sequenced after all isolated RNA was converted to cDNA. TCRdb's table, derived via immunoSEQ multiplex PCR, lists solely in-frame clones and lacks some. The sample carries fewer than 650,000 clones, roughly 15% recorded once. What was sequenced was naive CD4+ T cells from blood. The receptors derive from a man aged 18 to 29 in good health.

This chain uses TRBV6-5 with TRBJ2-2, with D possibly matching TRBD1 (7 bases). In germline, CDR1 is MNHEY, CDR2 SVGAGI. The CDR3 is made up of 15 amino acids. V shed 6 bases and J shed 1 base, with 12 bases lying between them. The CDR3 region is CASSRGTVNTGELFF. CDR3 nucleotide sequence: TGTGCCAGCAGCCGCGGGACAGTGAACACCGGGGAGCTGTTTTTT.

The table lists this clone with a few counts. This rearrangement joins TRBV9 to TRBJ2-2; D is uncertain. The CDR3 is 15 residues long. CDR1 is SGDLS and CDR2 is YYNGEE in the germline V gene. The V gene lost 0 bases and the J gene lost 2 bases, with 8 bases spanning the gap. Written as DNA, the CDR3 is TGTGCCAGCAGCGTAGACGTTCCAAACACCGGGGAGCTGTTTTTT. Translated, it gives CASSVDVPNTGELFF.

The rearrangement uses TRBV4-2 and TRBJ2-1, with 7 bases lining up with TRBD1. The CDR3 totals 19 residues. Trimming cost V 4 bases and J 1 base; bases outside gene matches: 16. The V gene's germline CDR1 is LGHNA and CDR2 YNFKEQ. Here the CDR3 reads CASSRSFQQGTGSYNEQFF. The CDR3 DNA follows: TGTGCCAGCAGCCGCAGCTTTCAACAGGGGACGGGGTCCTACAATGAGCAGTTCTTC.

The V gene is TRBV19, the J gene TRBJ2-4; D ambiguous. Trimming cost V 2 bases and J 2 bases, with 22 bases left between them. The CDR3 runs 19 residues. In germline, CDR1 is LNHDA, CDR2 SQIVND (reference sequence). The CDR3 loop reads CASSINSAAIDVTKNIQYF. CDR3 DNA sequence: TGTGCCAGTAGTATAAACTCCGCCGCCATCGATGTAACCAAAAACATTCAGTACTTC. The whole variable domain, remainder taken from reference TRBV19 and TRBJ2-4, is DGGITQSPKYLFRKEGQNVTLSCEQNLNHDAMYWYRQDPGQGLRLIYYSQIVNDFQKGDIAEGYSVSREKKESFPLTVTSAQKNPTAFYLCASSINSAAIDVTKNIQYFGAGTRLSVL.

This clone was detected a few times. V is TRBV6-1 and J is TRBJ1-2, with 9 bases identical to TRBD1. The CDR3 is 18 residues long. CDR1 and CDR2 from the germline V gene are MNHNS and SASEGT. V lost 0 bases and J lost 8; bases outside the gene matches: 16. Written as DNA, the CDR3 is TGTGCCAGCAGTGAAGCGCGGGGTACAGGGGGCATTCTAAGCGGCTACACCTTC. Translated, it gives CASSEARGTGGILSGYTF.

The table lists this clone with a few counts. V gene TRBV29-1 combines with J gene TRBJ2-5; D is possibly TRBD1 (5 bases). Trimming took off 4 bases at V and 4 bases at J, with 13 bases between the two ends. The CDR3 totals 13 residues. The V gene's germline CDR1 is SQVTM and CDR2 ANQGSEA. The CDR3 coding sequence is TGCAGCGTTGGACAGTCCACAATAGAGACCCAGTACTTC. Its translation is CSVGQSTIETQYF.

This clone was counted only a few times. V and J are TRBV29-1 and TRBJ1-5, with TRBD1 identical over 7 bases. The CDR3 runs to 15 residues. CDR1 is SQVTM and CDR2 is ANQGSEA in the germline V gene. V trimming: 6 bases; J trimming: 0 bases; junction bases outside the gene matches: 8. The CDR3 bases are TGCAGCGTCGGATGGGACAGCTATAGCAATCAGCCCCAGCATTTT. Amino acid sequence: CSVGWDSYSNQPQHF. The complete variable domain, with remaining parts taken from reference TRBV29-1 and TRBJ1-5, reads SAVISQKPSRDICQRGTSLTIQCQVDSQVTMMFWYRQQPGQSLTLIATANQGSEATYESGFVIDKFPISRPNLTFSTLTVSNMSPEDSSIYLCSVGWDSYSNQPQHFGDGTRLSIL.

CDR3 region: CASSLAQGTGAKNIQYF. CDR3 DNA: TGTGCCAGCAGCTTAGCGCAGGGGACGGGGGCCAAAAACATTCAGTACTTC. The V gene is TRBV7-2, the J gene TRBJ2-4; perhaps TRBD1 as D (6 bases). CDR1 is SGHTA, CDR2 FQGNSA, per germline. Deletions cut 0 bases from V and 1 base from J, with 13 bases between. This CDR3 has 17 amino acids.

A few counts support this clone. The V and J genes are TRBV28 and TRBJ1-5, with 7 bases lining up with TRBD1. The J segment lost 4 bases and the V segment lost 5 bases, leaving 5 bases of the junction unmatched. The CDR3 extends over 14 amino acids. In germline, CDR1 is MDHEN, CDR2 SYDVKM. CDR3: CASSPGTANQPQHF. As DNA, the CDR3 is TGTGCCAGCAGTCCAGGGACAGCTAATCAGCCCCAGCATTTT.

This clone was seen a handful of times. The chain carries TRBV20-1 and TRBJ1-5; no reliable D call. V was pared by 7 bases and J by 2 bases, with 6 bases between. This CDR3 comprises 11 residues. Germline assignment: CDR1 DFQATT and CDR2 SNEGSKA (reference sequence). The CDR3 sequence is CSVPGNQPQHF. The CDR3 coding sequence is TGCAGTGTCCCCGGCAATCAGCCCCAGCATTTT.

This chain links TRBV6-6 with TRBJ2-1; tentatively, D is TRBD1 (5 bases). The V end lost 7 bases, the J end lost 5 bases, and 15 bases lay between the germline ends. The V gene's germline CDR1 is MNHNY and CDR2 SVGAGI (reference sequence). The CDR3 totals 14 residues. The CDR3 region has the DNA TGTGCCAGCACCGACAGTAGGCAGAACAATGAGCAGTTCTTC. Encoded protein: CASTDSRQNNEQFF.

The V call is TRBV7-9, the J call TRBJ1-2, with a tentative D call TRBD1 (6 bases). Trimming cost V 0 bases and J 7 bases, with 18 bases left between them. The CDR3 has 16 residues. Germline values: CDR1 SEHNR, CDR2 FQNEAQ (reference sequence). The CDR3 region has the DNA TGTGCCAGCAGCTTAGCACCACAGGGATCACTAGGTGGCTACACCTTC. As protein: CASSLAPQGSLGGYTF.

This clone occurred a few times. The gene calls are TRBV7-2 and TRBJ1-2; TRBD1 aligns across 8 bases. The length of the CDR3 is 15 residues. Germline V gene sequence: CDR1 SGHTA, CDR2 FQGNSA. Losses at the gene ends were 1 base for V and 4 bases for J; bases not matched to a gene: 5. The CDR3 protein is CASSLVETGVYGYTF. The CDR3 nucleotides are TGTGCCAGCAGCTTAGTCGAGACAGGGGTCTATGGCTACACCTTC.

The chain recombines TRBV7-9 with TRBJ2-3, with TRBD1 matching 8 bases. This CDR3 is 14 amino acids long. With 5 bases clipped from V and 5 bases from J, the junction kept 6 bases outside the gene matches. CDR1 SEHNR and CDR2 FQNEAQ come from the germline V gene (reference sequence). In nucleotides, the CDR3 is TGTGCCAGCAGCCGGACAGGGAATCGAGATACGCAGTATTTT. It translates to CASSRTGNRDTQYF.

The chain combines TRBV5-1 with TRBJ1-4, with D possibly TRBD1 on 5 matching bases. This CDR3 region has 15 residues. CDR1 and CDR2 (germline): SGHRS, YFSETQ. V was clipped by 0 bases and J by 3 bases, with 9 bases between them. In DNA, the CDR3 is TGCGCCAGCAGCTTGGTAAGAGGGGCTAATGAAAAACTGTTTTTT. Residues: CASSLVRGANEKLFF.

The chain has TRBV28 and TRBJ2-7, with D unclear. The CDR3 is made up of 15 amino acids. Trimming removed 6 bases from V and 4 bases from J, with 19 bases in between. CDR1 and CDR2 (germline): MDHEN, SYDVKM. The CDR3 spells CASSPARVPPYEQYF. For the CDR3, the DNA is TGTGCCAGCAGCCCCGCCCGAGTACCCCCTTACGAGCAGTACTTC.

This chain uses TRBV18 with TRBJ2-7; D uncertain. Germline-derived CDR1 and CDR2 are KGHSH and LQKENI. This CDR3 is built from 15 residues. V was clipped by 1 base and J by 0 bases, with 10 bases between them. The CDR3 DNA is TGTGCCAGCTCACCACTGGACCGAAGCTCCTACGAGCAGTACTTC. It yields the protein CASSPLDRSSYEQYF.

The chain employs TRBV9 and TRBJ2-1; 9 positions agree with TRBD2. V was pared by 0 bases and J by 9 bases, with 10 bases of the junction left unmatched. CDR3 length equals 16 residues. Germline-derived CDR1 and CDR2 are SGDLS and YYNGEE. CDR3: CASSVDPAGGTIEQFF. In DNA form, the CDR3 reads TGTGCCAGCAGCGTAGATCCAGCGGGGGGAACAATTGAGCAGTTCTTC.

This clone was recorded a few times. The chain links TRBV7-6 to TRBJ2-7, with D possibly TRBD2 on 6 matching bases. Trimming left V 4 bases short and J 7 bases short, with 23 bases between. CDR1 and CDR2 (germline): SGHVS, FNYEAQ. CDR3 length: 16 residues. The CDR3 spells CASSSRGGNVPREQYF. The CDR3 DNA is TGTGCCAGCAGCTCCCGGGGCGGGAACGTCCCTCGGGAGCAGTACTTC.

This clone was observed a handful of times. The chain has TRBV28 and TRBJ2-7, with D unresolved. Germline assignment: CDR1 MDHEN and CDR2 SYDVKM. V was trimmed by 5 bases and J by 2 bases, leaving 13 bases between them. This CDR3 comprises 14 residues. CDR3 DNA sequence: TGTGCCAGCAGTCCCCCCTCGACAACCTACGAGCAGTACTTC. This encodes CASSPPSTTYEQYF.